This TCR beta chain was sequenced for a study of CD8 T cells in Susac syndrome. Random hexamers served to reverse transcribe roughly 0.45 to 1 ug RNA. The CDR3 of TCR beta was amplified by immunoSEQ multiplex PCR across 54 Vbeta and 13 Jbeta. MiXCR, applied by TCRdb to the immunoSEQ multiplex PCR reads, yields one record per CDR3 protein. Among around 120,000 distinct CDR3 sequences listed, just under 95% were seen once. Looked up from germline, CDR1 is MNHNS and CDR2 is SASEGT. J was trimmed by 7 bases and V by 7 bases; bases with no gene match: 19. The CDR3 consists of 18 residues. The chain couples TRBV6-1 to TRBJ2-1, with TRBD1 identical over 10 bases. The origin of this receptor is a human donor with multiple sclerosis. The sequenced sample consisted of CD4+ T cells from PBMCs. CDR3 sequence reads: CASIPGSLGTGAGNEQFF. In nucleotides, the CDR3 is TGTGCCAGCATCCCTGGGTCCCTCGGGACAGGGGCGGGAAATGAGCAGTTCTTC.